This record looks at one T cell receptor (beta chain) sequence and its context. The junction had 3 bases not matched to a gene; V was cut back by 4 bases and J by 0 bases. Germline lookup yields CDR1 SGHNT and CDR2 YYREEE (reference sequence). This CDR3 has 14 amino acids. This sample was taken from a study of blood T cell repertoires in COVID-19. Assay: immunoSEQ multiplex PCR; the TCRdb copy retains only in-frame clones and omits some. This sample has roughly 150,000 clones; just under 85% occur once, and the top ten carry about 2.7%. This chain uses TRBV5-4 with TRBJ1-1, with 7 bases identical to TRBD1. Sequencing was done on a sample of peripheral blood. This TCR was sampled from an elderly woman with COVID-19, enrolled during active disease. The chain's CDR3 is CASSPDRMNTEAFF. The CDR3 bases are TGTGCCAGCAGCCCGGACAGGATGAACACTGAAGCTTTCTTT. The full variable domain, with the rest looked up from reference TRBV5-4 and TRBJ1-1, is ETGVTQSPTHLIKTRGQQVTLRCSSQSGHNTVSWYQQALGQGPQFIFQYYREEENGRGNFPPRFSGLQFPNYSSELNVNALELDDSALYLCASSPDRMNTEAFFGQGTRLTVV.